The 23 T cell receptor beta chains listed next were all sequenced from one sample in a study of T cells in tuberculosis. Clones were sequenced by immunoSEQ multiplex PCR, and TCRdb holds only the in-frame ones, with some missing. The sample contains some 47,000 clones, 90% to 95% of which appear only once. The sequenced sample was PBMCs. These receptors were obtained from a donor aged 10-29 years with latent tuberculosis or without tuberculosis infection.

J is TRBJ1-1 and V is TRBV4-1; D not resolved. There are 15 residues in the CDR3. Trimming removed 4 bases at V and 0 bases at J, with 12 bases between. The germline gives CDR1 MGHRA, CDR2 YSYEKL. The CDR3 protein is CASSPFGGMNTEAFF. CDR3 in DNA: TGCGCCAGCAGCCCCTTTGGAGGGATGAACACTGAAGCTTTCTTT.

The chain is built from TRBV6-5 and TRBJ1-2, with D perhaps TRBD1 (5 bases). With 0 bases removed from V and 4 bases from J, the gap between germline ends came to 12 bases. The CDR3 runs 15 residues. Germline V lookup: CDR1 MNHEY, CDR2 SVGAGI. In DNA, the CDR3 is TGTGCCAGCAGTTACTCTACGGGGGACGGCTATGGCTACACCTTC. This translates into CASSYSTGDGYGYTF.

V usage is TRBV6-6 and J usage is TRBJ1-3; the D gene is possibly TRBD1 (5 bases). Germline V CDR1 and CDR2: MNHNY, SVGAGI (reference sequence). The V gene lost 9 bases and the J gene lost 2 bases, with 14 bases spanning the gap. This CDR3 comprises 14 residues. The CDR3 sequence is CASGGLIPGNTIYF. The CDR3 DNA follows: TGTGCCAGTGGGGGACTGATCCCTGGAAACACCATATATTTT.

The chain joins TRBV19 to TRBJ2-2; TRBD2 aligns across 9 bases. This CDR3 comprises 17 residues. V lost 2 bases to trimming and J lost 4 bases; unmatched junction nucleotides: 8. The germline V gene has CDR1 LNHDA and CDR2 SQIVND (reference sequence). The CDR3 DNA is TGTGCCAGTAGTATAAGTTGGTCAGCGGGAGGCACCGGGGAGCTGTTTTTT. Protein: CASSISWSAGGTGELFF.

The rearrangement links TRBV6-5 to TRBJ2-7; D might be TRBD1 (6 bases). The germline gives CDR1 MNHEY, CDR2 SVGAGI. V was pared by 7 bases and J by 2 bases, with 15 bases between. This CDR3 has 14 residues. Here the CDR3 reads CASTQRGSTYEQYF. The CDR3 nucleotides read TGTGCCAGCACCCAGAGGGGGAGCACCTACGAGCAGTACTTC.

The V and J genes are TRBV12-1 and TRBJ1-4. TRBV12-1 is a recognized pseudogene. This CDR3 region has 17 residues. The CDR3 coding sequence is TGTGCCAGCAGCTTTGGAGAGAACTATTCAACTAATGAAAAACTGTTTTTT. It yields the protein CASSFGENYSTNEKLFF.

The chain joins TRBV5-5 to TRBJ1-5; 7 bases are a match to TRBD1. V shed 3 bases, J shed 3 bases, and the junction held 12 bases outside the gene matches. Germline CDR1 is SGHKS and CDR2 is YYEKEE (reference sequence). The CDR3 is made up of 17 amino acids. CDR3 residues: CASSSMGDSQFNQPQHF. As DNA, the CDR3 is TGTGCCAGCAGCTCTATGGGGGACAGCCAATTCAATCAGCCCCAGCATTTT.

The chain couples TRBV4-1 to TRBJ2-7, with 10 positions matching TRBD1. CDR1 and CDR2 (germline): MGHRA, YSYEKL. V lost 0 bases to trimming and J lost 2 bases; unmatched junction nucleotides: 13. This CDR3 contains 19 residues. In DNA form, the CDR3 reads TGCGCCAGCAGCCAAGATGTCGGGTCGGGGACAGGGGTTACCTACGAGCAGTACTTC. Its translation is CASSQDVGSGTGVTYEQYF.

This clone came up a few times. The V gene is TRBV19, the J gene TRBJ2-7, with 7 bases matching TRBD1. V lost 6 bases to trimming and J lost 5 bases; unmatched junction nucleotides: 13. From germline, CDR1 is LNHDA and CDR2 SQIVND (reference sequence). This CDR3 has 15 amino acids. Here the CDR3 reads CASSYLGGAGNEQYF. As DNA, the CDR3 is TGTGCCAGTAGCTATCTAGGGGGCGCCGGAAACGAGCAGTACTTC.

CDR3: CASSVGAGGTNEKLFF. CDR3 sequence (DNA): TGTGCCAGCAGCGTAGGGGCAGGGGGGACTAATGAAAAACTGTTTTTT. This chain links TRBV9 with TRBJ1-4; TRBD1 matches at 7 bases. The CDR3 contains 16 residues. The J segment lost 2 bases and the V segment lost 0 bases, leaving 4 bases of the junction unmatched. Germline CDR1 SGDLS, CDR2 YYNGEE.

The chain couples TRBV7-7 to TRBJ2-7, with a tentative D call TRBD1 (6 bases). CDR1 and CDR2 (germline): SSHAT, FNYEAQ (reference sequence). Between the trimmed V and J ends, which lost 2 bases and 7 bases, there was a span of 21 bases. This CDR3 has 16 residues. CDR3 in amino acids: CASSLLAGALIGEQYF. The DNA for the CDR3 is TGTGCCAGCAGCTTACTTGCAGGGGCTTTGATAGGAGAGCAGTACTTC.

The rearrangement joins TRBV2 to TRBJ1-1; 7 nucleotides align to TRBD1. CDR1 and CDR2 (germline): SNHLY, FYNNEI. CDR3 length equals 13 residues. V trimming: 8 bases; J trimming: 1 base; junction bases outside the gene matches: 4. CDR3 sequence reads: CASARDRNTEAFF. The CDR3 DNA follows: TGTGCCAGCGCCCGGGACAGGAACACTGAAGCTTTCTTT.

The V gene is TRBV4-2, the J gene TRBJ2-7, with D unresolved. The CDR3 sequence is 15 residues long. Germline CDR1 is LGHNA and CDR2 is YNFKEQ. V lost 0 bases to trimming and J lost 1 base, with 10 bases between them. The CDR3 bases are TGTGCCAGCAGCCAAGATTCGATAACATCCTACGAGCAGTACTTC. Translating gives CASSQDSITSYEQYF.

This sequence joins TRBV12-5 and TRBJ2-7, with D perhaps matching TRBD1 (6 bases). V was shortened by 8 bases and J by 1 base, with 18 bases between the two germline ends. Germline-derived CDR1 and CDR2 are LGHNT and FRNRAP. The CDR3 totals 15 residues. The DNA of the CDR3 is TGTGCTAGTTCGTTCAGGGGCGGCAATTCCTACGAGCAGTACTTC. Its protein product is CASSFRGGNSYEQYF. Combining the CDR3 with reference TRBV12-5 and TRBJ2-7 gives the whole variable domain DARVTQTPRHKVTEMGQEVTMRCQPILGHNTVFWYRQTMMQGLELLAYFRNRAPLDDSGMPKDRFSAEMPDATLATLKIQPSEPRDSAVYFCASSFRGGNSYEQYFGPGTRLTVT.

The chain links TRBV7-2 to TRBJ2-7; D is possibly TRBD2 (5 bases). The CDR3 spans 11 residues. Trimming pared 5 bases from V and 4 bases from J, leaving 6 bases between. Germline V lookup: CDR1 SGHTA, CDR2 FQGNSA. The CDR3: CASSRGYEQYF. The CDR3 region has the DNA TGTGCCAGCAGCCGAGGGTACGAGCAGTACTTC.

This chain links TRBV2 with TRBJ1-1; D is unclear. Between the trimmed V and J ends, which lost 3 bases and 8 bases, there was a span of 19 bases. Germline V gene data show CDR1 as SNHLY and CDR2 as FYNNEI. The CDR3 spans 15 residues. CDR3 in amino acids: CASSDWDFGVPEAFF. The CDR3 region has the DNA TGTGCCAGCAGTGATTGGGATTTCGGGGTCCCCGAAGCTTTCTTT.

CDR3 coding DNA: TGTGCCAGTAGTATGCCAGCGGGAGAATCTACCGGGGAGCTGTTTTTT. As protein: CASSMPAGESTGELFF. The chain joins TRBV19 to TRBJ2-2; 8 bases align to TRBD2. Germline CDR1 is LNHDA and CDR2 is SQIVND (reference sequence). This CDR3 region has 16 residues. J was trimmed by 5 bases and V by 3 bases; bases with no gene match: 8.

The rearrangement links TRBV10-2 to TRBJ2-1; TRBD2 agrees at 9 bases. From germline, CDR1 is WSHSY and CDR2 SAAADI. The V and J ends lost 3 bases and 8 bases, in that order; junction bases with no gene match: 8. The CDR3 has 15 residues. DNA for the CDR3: TGCGCCAGCAGTGAATGGAGCGGGAGGAGAGATGAGCAGTTCTTC. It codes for CASSEWSGRRDEQFF.

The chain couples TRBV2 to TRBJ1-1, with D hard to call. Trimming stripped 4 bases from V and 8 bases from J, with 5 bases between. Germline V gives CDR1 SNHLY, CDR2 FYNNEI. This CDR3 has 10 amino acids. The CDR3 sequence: CASSVEEAFF. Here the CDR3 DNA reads TGTGCCAGCAGTGTAGAGGAAGCTTTCTTT.

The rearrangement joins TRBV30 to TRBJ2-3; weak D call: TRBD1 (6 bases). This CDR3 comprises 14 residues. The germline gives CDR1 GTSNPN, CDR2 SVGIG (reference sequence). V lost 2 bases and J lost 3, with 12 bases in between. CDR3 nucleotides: TGTGCCTGGAGTCGAGGGCAGGGGACAGATACGCAGTATTTT. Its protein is CAWSRGQGTDTQYF.

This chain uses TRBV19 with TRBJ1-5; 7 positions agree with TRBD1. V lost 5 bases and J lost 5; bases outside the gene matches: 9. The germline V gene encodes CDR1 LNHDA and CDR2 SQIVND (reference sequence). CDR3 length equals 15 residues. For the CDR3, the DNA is TGTGCCAGTAGTCCCTTGACAGGGTGGGATCAGCCCCAGCATTTT. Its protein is CASSPLTGWDQPQHF.

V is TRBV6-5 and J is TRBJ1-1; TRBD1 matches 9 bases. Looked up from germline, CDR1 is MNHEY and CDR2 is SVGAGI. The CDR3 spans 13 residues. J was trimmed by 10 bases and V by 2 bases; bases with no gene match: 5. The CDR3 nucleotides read TGTGCCAGCAGTTACGGGGGACAGGGTCTAGCTTTCTTT. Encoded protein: CASSYGGQGLAFF.

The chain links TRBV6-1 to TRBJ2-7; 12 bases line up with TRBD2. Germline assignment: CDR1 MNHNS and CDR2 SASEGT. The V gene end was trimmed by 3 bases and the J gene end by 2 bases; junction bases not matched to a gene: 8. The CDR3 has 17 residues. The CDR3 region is CASSDPGTSGLPYEQYF. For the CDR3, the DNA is TGTGCCAGCAGTGACCCAGGGACTAGCGGGCTTCCCTACGAGCAGTACTTC.